These 2 T cell receptor beta chains were sequenced from one sample in a study of control samples from healthy donors and cancer patients. Clones were read by immunoSEQ multiplex PCR, and TCRdb kept only the in-frame ones, dropping some. The sample has fewer than 150,000 clones; 90% to 95% are singletons. The material sequenced was blood. These receptors were obtained from a woman younger than 35 in good health.

This clone was found a few times. V usage is TRBV7-2 and J usage is TRBJ2-7, with D unclear. Trimming took off 3 bases at V and 0 bases at J, with 12 bases between the two ends. The V gene's germline CDR1 is SGHTA and CDR2 FQGNSA. The CDR3 sequence is 15 residues long. Here the CDR3 reads CASSLERMISYEQYF. The CDR3, as DNA: TGTGCCAGCAGCTTGGAGCGCATGATCTCCTACGAGCAGTACTTC.

J is TRBJ2-5 and V is TRBV6-1; D may be TRBD1 (6 bases). Trimming cost V 2 bases and J 5 bases, with 18 bases left between them. The CDR3 length is 16 residues. From germline, CDR1 is MNHNS and CDR2 SASEGT. The CDR3 DNA reads TGTGCCAGCAGTGAATTAAACAGGGTTTCTTTGGAGACCCAGTACTTC. It translates to CASSELNRVSLETQYF.